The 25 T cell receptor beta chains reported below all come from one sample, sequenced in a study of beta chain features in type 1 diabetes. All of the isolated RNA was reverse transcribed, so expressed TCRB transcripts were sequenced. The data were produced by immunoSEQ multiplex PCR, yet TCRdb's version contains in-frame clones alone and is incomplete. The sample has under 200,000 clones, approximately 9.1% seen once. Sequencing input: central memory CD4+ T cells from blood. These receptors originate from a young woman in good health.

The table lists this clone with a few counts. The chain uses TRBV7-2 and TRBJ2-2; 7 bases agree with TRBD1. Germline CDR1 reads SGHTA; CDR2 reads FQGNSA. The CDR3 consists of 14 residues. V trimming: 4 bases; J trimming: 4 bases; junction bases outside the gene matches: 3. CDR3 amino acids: CASSYGTATGELFF. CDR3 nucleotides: TGTGCCAGCAGCTACGGGACAGCCACCGGGGAGCTGTTTTTT.

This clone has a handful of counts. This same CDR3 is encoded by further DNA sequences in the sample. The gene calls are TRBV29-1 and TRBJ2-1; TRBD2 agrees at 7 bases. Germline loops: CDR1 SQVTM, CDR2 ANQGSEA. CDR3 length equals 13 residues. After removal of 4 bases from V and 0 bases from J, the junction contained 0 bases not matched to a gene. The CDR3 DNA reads TGCAGCGTTGGCGGGAGCTCCTACAATGAGCAGTTCTTC. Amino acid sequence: CSVGGSSYNEQFF.

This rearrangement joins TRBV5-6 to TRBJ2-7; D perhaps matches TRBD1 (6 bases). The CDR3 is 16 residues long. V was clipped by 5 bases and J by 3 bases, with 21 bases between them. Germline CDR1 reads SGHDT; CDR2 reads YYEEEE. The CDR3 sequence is CASSSGFQGSFYEQYF. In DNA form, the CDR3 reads TGTGCCAGCAGTTCCGGCTTCCAGGGGAGTTTCTACGAGCAGTACTTC.

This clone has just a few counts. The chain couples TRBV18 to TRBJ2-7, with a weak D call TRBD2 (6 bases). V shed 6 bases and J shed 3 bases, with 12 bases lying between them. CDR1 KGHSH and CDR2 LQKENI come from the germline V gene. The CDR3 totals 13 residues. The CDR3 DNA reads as TGTGCCAGCTCCGCCGGGACTTTCTACGAGCAGTACTTC. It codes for CASSAGTFYEQYF. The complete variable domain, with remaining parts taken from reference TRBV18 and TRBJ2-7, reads NAGVMQNPRHLVRRRGQEARLRCSPMKGHSHVYWYRQLPEEGLKFMVYLQKENIIDESGMPKERFSAEFPKEGPSILRIQQVVRGDSAAYFCASSAGTFYEQYFGPGTRLTVT.

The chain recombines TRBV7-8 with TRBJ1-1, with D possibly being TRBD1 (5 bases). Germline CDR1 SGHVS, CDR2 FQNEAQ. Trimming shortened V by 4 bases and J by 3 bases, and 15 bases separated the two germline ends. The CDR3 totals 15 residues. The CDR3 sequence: CASSWSVGGDTEAFF. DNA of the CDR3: TGTGCCAGCAGCTGGTCGGTCGGGGGGGACACTGAAGCTTTCTTT.

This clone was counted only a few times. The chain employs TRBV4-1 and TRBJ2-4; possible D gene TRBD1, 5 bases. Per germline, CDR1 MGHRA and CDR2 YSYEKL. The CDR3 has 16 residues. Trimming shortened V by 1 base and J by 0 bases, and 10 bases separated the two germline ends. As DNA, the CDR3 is TGCGCCAGCAGCCAAGTGACAGACCTAGCCAAAAACATTCAGTACTTC. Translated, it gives CASSQVTDLAKNIQYF.

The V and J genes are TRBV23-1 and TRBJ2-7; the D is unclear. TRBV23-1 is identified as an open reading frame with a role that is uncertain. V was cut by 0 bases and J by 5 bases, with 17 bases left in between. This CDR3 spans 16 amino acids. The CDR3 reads CASSQSQDLDPHEQYF. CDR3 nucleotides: TGCGCCAGCAGTCAATCGCAAGATCTAGACCCCCACGAGCAGTACTTC.

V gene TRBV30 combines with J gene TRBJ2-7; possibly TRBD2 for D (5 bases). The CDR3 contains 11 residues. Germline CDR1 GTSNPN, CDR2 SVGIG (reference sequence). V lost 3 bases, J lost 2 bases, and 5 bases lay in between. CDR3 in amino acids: CAWSGAYEQYF. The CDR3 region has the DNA TGTGCCTGGAGCGGGGCCTACGAGCAGTACTTC.

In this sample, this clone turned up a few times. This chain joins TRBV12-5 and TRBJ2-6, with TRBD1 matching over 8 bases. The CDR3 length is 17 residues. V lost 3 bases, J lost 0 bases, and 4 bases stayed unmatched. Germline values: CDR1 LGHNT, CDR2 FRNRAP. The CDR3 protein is CASGLGQGSSGANVLTF. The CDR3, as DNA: TGTGCTAGTGGTTTAGGACAGGGAAGCTCTGGGGCCAACGTCCTGACTTTC.

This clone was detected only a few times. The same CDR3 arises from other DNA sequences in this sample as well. Here the CDR3 reads CASSETGQPQHF. The CDR3 coding sequence is TGTGCCAGCAGTGAAACAGGACAGCCCCAGCATTTT. The V gene is TRBV2, the J gene TRBJ1-5, with D tentatively TRBD1 (5 bases). The V gene lost 2 bases and the J gene lost 7 bases, with 6 bases spanning the gap. The CDR3 length is 12 residues. CDR1 and CDR2 from the germline V gene are SNHLY and FYNNEI.

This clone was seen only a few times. The CDR3 DNA sequence: TGTGCCAGCAGCTTCGCCCTCGTAACCGTAGGAGGAAACACTGAAGCTTTCTTT. This encodes CASSFALVTVGGNTEAFF. The gene calls are TRBV7-3 and TRBJ1-1; D gene uncertain. The V gene's germline CDR1 is SGHTA and CDR2 FQGTGA. CDR3 length: 18 amino acids. V was cut by 3 bases and J by 2 bases, with 22 bases left in between. Complete variable domain (other parts from reference TRBV7-3 and TRBJ1-1): GAGVSQTPSNKVTEKGKYVELRCDPISGHTALYWYRQSLGQGPEFLIYFQGTGAADDSGLPNDRFFAVRPEGSVSTLKIQRTERGDSAVYLCASSFALVTVGGNTEAFFGQGTRLTVV.

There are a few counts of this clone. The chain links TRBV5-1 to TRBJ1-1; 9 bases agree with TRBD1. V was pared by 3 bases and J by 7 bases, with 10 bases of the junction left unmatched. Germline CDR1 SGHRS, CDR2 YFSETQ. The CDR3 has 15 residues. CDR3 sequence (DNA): TGCGCCAGCAGCTCCACAGGGGGCTCAGGAATTGAAGCTTTCTTT. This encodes CASSSTGGSGIEAFF. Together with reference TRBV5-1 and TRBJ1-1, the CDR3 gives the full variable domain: KAGVTQTPRYLIKTRGQQVTLSCSPISGHRSVSWYQQTPGQGLQFLFEYFSETQRNKGNFPGRFSGRQFSNSRSEMNVSTLELGDSALYLCASSSTGGSGIEAFFGQGTRLTVV.

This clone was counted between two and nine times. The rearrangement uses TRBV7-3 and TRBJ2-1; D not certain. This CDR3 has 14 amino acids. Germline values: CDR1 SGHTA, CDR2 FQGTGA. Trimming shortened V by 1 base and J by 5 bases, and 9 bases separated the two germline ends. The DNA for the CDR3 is TGTGCCAGCAGCTTAAACTACAACGACAATGAGCAGTTCTTC. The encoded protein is CASSLNYNDNEQFF. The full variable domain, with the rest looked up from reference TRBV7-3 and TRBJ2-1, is GAGVSQTPSNKVTEKGKYVELRCDPISGHTALYWYRQSLGQGPEFLIYFQGTGAADDSGLPNDRFFAVRPEGSVSTLKIQRTERGDSAVYLCASSLNYNDNEQFFGPGTRLTVL.

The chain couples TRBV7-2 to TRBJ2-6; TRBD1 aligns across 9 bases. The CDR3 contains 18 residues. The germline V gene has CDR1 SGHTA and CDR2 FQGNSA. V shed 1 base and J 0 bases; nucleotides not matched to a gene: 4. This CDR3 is CASSLDRDRDSGANVLTF. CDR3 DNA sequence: TGTGCCAGCAGCTTAGATCGGGACAGGGACTCTGGGGCCAACGTCCTGACTTTC.

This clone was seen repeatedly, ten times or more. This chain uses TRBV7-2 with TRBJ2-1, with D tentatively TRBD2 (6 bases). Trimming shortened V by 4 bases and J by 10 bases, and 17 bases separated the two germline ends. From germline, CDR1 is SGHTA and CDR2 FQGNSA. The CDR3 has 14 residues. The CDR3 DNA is TGTGCCAGCAGCTCCAGACTAGTGGCAAGGGAGCAGTTCTTC. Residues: CASSSRLVAREQFF.

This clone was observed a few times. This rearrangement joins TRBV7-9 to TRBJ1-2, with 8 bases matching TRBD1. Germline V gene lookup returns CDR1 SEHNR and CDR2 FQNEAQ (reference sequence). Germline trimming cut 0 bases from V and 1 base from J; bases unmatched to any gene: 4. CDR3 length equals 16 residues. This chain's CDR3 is CASSLAYRGNNYGYTF. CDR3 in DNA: TGTGCCAGCAGCTTAGCCTACAGGGGGAATAACTATGGCTACACCTTC.

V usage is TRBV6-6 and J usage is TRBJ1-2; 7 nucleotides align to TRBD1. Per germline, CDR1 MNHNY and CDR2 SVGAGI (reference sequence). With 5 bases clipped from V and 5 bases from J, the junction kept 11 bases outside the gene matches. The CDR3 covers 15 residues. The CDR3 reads CASSPTGTELYGYTF. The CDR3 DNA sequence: TGTGCCAGCAGTCCTACCGGGACAGAGCTGTATGGCTACACCTTC.

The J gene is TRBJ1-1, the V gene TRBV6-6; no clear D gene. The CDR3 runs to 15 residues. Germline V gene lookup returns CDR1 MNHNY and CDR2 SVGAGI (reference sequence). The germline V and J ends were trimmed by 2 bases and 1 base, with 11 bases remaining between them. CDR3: CASSYEPSRNTEAFF. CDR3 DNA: TGTGCCAGCAGTTACGAGCCTTCTCGGAACACTGAAGCTTTCTTT.

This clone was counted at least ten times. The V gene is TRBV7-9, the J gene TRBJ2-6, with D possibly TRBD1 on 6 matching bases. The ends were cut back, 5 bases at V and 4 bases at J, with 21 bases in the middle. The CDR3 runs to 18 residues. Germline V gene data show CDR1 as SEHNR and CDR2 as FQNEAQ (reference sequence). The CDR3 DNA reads TGTGCCAGCAGCCCCCCCACAGGGATCCTCTCCGGGGCCAACGTCCTGACTTTC. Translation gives CASSPPTGILSGANVLTF. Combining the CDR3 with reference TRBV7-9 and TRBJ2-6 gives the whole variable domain DTGVSQNPRHKITKRGQNVTFRCDPISEHNRLYWYRQTLGQGPEFLTYFQNEAQLEKSRLLSDRFSAERPKGSFSTLEIQRTEQGDSAMYLCASSPPTGILSGANVLTFGAGSRLTVL.

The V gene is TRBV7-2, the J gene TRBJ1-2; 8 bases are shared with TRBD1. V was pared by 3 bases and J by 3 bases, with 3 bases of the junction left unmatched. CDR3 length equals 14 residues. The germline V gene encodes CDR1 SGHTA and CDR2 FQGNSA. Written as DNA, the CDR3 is TGTGCCAGCAGCTTCACGACAGGGGACTATGGCTACACCTTC. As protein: CASSFTTGDYGYTF.

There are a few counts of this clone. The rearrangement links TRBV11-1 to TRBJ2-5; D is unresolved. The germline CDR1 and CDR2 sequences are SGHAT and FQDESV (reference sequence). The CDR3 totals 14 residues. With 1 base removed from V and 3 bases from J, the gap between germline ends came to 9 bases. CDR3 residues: CASSLDRVKETQYF. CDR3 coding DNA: TGTGCCAGCAGCTTAGATCGGGTAAAAGAGACCCAGTACTTC.

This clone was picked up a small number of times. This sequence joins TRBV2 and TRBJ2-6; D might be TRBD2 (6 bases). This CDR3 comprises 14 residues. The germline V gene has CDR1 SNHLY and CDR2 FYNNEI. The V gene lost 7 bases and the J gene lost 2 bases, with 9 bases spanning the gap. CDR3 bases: TGTGCCAGCAAATGGGAGGCTGGGGCCAACGTCCTGACTTTC. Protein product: CASKWEAGANVLTF.

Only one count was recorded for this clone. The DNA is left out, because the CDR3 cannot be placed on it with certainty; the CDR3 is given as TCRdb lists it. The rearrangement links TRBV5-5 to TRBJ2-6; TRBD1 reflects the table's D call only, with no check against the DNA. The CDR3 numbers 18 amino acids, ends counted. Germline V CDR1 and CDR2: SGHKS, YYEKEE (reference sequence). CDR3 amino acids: CASRGKGVRRAGANVLTF.

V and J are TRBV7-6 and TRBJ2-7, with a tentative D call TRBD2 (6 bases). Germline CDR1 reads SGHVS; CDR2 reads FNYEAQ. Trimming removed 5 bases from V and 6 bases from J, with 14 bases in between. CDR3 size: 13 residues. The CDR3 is CASSRGLGGEQYF. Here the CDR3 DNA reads TGTGCCAGCAGCAGGGGATTGGGGGGCGAGCAGTACTTC.

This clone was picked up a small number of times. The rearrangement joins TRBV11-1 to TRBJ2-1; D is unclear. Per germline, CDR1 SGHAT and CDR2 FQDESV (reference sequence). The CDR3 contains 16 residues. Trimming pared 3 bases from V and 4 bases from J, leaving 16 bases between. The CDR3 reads CASSLEAISNYNEQFF. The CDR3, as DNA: TGTGCCAGCAGCTTGGAAGCGATCTCGAATTACAATGAGCAGTTCTTC. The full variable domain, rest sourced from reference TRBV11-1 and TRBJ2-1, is EAEVAQSPRYKITEKSQAVAFWCDPISGHATLYWYRQILGQGPELLVQFQDESVVDDSQLPKDRFSAERLKGVDSTLKIQPAELGDSAMYLCASSLEAISNYNEQFFGPGTRLTVL.